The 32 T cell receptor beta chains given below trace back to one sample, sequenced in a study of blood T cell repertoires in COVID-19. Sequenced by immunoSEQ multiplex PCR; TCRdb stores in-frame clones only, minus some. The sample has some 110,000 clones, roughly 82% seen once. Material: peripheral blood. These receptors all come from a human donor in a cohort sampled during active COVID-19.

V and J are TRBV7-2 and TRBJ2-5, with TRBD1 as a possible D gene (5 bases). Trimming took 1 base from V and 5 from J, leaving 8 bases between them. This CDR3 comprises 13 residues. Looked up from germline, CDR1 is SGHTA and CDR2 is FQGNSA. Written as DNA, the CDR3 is TGTGCCAGCAGCTTAGTGGGGCGGGAGACCCAGTACTTC. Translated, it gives CASSLVGRETQYF.

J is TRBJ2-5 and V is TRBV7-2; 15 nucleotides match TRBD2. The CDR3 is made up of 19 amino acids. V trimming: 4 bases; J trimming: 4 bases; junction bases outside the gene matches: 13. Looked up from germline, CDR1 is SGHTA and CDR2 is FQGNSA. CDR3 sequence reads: CASSSEGLAGGGRTETQYF. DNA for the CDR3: TGTGCCAGCAGCTCCGAGGGACTAGCGGGAGGAGGAAGGACAGAGACCCAGTACTTC.

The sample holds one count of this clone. The DNA of the CDR3 is TGTGCCAGCAGCTTAAGGCGGGCTAGCGGGCACTCCTACGAGCAGTACTTC. Protein product: CASSLRRASGHSYEQYF. The chain is built from TRBV7-2 and TRBJ2-7, with 8 bases lining up with TRBD2. Germline loops: CDR1 SGHTA, CDR2 FQGNSA. The CDR3 is 17 residues long. With 2 bases clipped from V and 0 bases from J, the junction kept 9 bases outside the gene matches.

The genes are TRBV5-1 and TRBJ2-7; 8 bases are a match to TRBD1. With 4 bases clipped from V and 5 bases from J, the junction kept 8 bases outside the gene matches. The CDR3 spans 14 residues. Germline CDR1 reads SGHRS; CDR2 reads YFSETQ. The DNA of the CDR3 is TGCGCCAGCAGCCCCGAGTCGGACAGGGACGAGCAGTACTTC. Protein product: CASSPESDRDEQYF. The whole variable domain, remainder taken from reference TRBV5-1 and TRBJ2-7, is KAGVTQTPRYLIKTRGQQVTLSCSPISGHRSVSWYQQTPGQGLQFLFEYFSETQRNKGNFPGRFSGRQFSNSRSEMNVSTLELGDSALYLCASSPESDRDEQYFGPGTRLTVT.

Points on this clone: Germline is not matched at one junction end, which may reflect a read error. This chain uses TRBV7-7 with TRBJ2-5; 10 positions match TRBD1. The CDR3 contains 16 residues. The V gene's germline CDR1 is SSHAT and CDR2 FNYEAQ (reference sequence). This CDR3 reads CASSLNPGQGKETQYF. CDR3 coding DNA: TGTGCTAGCAGCTTAAACCCGGGACAGGGGAAAGAGACCCAGTACTTC.

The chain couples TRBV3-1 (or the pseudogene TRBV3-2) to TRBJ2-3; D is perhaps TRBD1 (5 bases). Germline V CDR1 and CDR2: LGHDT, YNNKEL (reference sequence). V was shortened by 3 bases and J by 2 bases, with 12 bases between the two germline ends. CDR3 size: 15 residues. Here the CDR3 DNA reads TGTGCCAGCAGCCAGTTTGACAGCAACACAGATACGCAGTATTTT. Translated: CASSQFDSNTDTQYF.

Here the CDR3 DNA reads TGTGCCAGCAGCTTGCGACTCCGGGGGGGTAGAGATGAGCAGTTCTTC. Its protein product is CASSLRLRGGRDEQFF. J is TRBJ2-1 and V is TRBV11-2; 8 nucleotides line up with TRBD2. The V gene's germline CDR1 is SGHAT and CDR2 FQNNGV. After removal of 3 bases from V and 8 bases from J, the junction contained 12 bases not matched to a gene. The CDR3 runs to 16 residues.

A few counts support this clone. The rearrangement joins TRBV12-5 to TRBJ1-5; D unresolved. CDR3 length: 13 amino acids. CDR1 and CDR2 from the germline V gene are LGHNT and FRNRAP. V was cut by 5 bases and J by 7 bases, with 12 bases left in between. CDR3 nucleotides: TGTGCTAGTGGTGAGGGTTCTGGACAGCCCCAGCATTTT. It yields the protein CASGEGSGQPQHF.

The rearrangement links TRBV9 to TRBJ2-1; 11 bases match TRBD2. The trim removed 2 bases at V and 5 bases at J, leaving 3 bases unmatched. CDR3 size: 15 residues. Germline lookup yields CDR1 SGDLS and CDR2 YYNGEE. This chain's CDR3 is CASSVLAGGDNEQFF. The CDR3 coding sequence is TGTGCCAGCAGCGTGCTAGCGGGAGGAGACAATGAGCAGTTCTTC.

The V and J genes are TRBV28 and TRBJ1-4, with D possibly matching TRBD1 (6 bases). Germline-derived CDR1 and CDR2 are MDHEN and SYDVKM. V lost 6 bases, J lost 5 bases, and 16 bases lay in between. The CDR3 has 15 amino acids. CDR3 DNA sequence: TGTGCCAGCAGAAAACAGGGCGCACTAAATGAAAAACTGTTTTTT. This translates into CASRKQGALNEKLFF.

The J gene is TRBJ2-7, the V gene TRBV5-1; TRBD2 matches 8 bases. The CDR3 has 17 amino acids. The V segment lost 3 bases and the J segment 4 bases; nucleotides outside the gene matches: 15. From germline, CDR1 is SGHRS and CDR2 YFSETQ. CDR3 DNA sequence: TGCGCCAGCAGCTGGGGAGGCACCGGGACTAGAGTATACGAGCAGTACTTC. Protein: CASSWGGTGTRVYEQYF.

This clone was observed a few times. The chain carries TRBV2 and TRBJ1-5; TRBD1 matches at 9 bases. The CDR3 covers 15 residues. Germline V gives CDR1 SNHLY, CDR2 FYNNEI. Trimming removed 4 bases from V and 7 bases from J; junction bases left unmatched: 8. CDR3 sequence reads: CASSGTGAWEQPQHF. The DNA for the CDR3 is TGTGCCAGCAGTGGGACAGGGGCCTGGGAACAGCCCCAGCATTTT.

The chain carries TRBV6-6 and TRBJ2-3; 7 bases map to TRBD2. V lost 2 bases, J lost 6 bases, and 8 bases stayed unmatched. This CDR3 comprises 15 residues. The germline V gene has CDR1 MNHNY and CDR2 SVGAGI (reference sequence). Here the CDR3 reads CASSYGGLVRDTQYF. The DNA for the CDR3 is TGTGCCAGCAGTTACGGAGGACTAGTTAGGGATACGCAGTATTTT.

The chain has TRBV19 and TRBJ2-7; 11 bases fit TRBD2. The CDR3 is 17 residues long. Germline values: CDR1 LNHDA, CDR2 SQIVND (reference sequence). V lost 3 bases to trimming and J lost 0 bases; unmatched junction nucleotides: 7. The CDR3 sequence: CASSISTSGTSSYEQYF. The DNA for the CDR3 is TGTGCCAGTAGTATCTCGACTAGCGGGACGAGCTCCTACGAGCAGTACTTC.

The CDR3 DNA is TGTGCCAGCAGCGAAGGAGGGACTAGCGGGGCCGGGGAGCAGTTCTTC. It specifies CASSEGGTSGAGEQFF. The chain links TRBV9 to TRBJ2-1, with 13 bases identical to TRBD2. This CDR3 is 16 amino acids long. V was clipped by 3 bases and J by 10 bases; unmatched bases: 10. CDR1 is SGDLS and CDR2 is YYNGEE in the germline V gene.

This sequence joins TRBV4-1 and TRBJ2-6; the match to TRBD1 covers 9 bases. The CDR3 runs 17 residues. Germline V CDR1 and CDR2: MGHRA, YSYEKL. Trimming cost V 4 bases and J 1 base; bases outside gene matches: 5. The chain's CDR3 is CASSPPGQGSGANVLTF. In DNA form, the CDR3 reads TGCGCCAGCAGCCCCCCGGGACAGGGATCTGGGGCCAACGTCCTGACTTTC.

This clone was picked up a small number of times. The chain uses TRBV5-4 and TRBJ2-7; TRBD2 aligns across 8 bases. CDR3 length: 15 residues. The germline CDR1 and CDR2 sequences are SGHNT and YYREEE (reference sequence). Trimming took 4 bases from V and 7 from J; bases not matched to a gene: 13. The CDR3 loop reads CASSGMSGSSGEQYF. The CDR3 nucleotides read TGTGCCAGCAGCGGGATGAGCGGGAGCTCGGGAGAGCAGTACTTC. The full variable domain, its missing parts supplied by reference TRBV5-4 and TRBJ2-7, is ETGVTQSPTHLIKTRGQQVTLRCSSQSGHNTVSWYQQALGQGPQFIFQYYREEENGRGNFPPRFSGLQFPNYSSELNVNALELDDSALYLCASSGMSGSSGEQYFGPGTRLTVT.

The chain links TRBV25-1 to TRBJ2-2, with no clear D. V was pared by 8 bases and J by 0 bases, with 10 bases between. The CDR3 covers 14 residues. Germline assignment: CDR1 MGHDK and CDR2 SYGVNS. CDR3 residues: CASASTANTGELFF. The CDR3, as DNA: TGTGCCAGCGCGAGCACCGCGAACACCGGGGAGCTGTTTTTT.

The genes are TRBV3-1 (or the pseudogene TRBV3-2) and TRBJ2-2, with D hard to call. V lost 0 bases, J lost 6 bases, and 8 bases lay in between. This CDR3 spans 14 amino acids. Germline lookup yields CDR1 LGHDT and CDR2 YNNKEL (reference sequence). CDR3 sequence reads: CASSQELGSGELFF. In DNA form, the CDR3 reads TGTGCCAGCAGCCAAGAACTCGGGTCCGGGGAGCTGTTTTTT.

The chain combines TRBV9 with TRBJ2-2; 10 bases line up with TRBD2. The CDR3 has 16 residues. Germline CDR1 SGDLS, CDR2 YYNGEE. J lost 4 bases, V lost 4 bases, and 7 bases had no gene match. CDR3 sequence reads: CASSPLAGGTTGELFF. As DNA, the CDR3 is TGTGCCAGCAGCCCTTTAGCGGGAGGAACCACCGGGGAGCTGTTTTTT.

The CDR3 DNA is TGTGCCAAACAGGGAGAATGGAACACCGGGGAGCTGTTTTTT. Translation gives CAKQGEWNTGELFF. The J gene is TRBJ2-2, the V gene TRBV30; TRBD1 might be the D (6 bases). Per germline, CDR1 GTSNPN and CDR2 SVGIG (reference sequence). With 8 bases removed from V and 1 base from J, the gap between germline ends came to 14 bases. The CDR3 covers 14 residues.

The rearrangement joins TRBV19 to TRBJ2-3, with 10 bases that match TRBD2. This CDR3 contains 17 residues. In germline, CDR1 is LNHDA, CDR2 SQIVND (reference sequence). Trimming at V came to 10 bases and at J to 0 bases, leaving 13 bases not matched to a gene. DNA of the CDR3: TGTGCCACCCAGGCCGGACTAGCGGCGACTAGCACAGATACGCAGTATTTT. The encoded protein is CATQAGLAATSTDTQYF.

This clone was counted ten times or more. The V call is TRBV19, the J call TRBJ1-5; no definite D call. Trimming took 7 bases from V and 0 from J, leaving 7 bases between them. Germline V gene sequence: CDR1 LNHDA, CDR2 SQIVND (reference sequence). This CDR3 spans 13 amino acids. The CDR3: CASTINSNQPQHF. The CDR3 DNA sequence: TGTGCCAGTACAATCAATAGCAATCAGCCCCAGCATTTT.

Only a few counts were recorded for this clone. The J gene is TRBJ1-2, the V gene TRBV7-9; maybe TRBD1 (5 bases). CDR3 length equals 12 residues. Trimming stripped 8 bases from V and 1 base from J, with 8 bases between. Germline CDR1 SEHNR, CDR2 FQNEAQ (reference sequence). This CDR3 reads CASLDSNYGYTF. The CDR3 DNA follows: TGTGCCAGCCTTGACAGTAACTATGGCTACACCTTC.

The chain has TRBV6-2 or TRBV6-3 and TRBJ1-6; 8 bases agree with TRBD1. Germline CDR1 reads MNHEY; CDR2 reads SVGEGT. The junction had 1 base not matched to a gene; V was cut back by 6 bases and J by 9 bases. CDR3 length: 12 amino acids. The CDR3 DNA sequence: TGTGCCAGCAGCACAGGGGGTTCACCCCTCCACTTT. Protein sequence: CASSTGGSPLHF.

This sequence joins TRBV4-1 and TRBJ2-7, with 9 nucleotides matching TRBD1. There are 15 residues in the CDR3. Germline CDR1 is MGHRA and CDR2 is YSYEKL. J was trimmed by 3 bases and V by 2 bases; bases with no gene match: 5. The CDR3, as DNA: TGCGCCAGCAGCCAATGGACAGGGGAAGGCTACGAGCAGTACTTC. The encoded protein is CASSQWTGEGYEQYF.

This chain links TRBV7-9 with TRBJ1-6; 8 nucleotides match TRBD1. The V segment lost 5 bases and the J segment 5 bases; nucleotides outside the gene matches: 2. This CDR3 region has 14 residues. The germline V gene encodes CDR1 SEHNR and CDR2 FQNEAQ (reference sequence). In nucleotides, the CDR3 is TGTGCCAGCAGCAACAGGGGGAATAATTCACCCCTCCACTTT. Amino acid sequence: CASSNRGNNSPLHF.

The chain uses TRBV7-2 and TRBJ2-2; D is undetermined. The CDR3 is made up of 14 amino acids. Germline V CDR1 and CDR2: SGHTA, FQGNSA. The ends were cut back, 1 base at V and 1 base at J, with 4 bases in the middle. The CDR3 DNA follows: TGTGCCAGCAGCTTAGACTGGAACACCGGGGAGCTGTTTTTT. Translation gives CASSLDWNTGELFF.

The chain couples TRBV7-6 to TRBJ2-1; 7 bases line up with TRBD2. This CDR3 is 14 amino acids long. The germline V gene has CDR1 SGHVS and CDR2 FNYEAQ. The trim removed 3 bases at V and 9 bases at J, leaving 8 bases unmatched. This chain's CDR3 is CASSFPGRASEQFF. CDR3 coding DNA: TGTGCCAGCAGCTTCCCGGGGAGGGCCAGTGAGCAGTTCTTC.

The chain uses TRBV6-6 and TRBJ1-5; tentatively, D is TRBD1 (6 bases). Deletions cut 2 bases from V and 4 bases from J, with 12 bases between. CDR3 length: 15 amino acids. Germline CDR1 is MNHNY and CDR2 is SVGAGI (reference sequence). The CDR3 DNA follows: TGTGCCAGCAGTTACGGACAGTCTCTGAATCAGCCCCAGCATTTT. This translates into CASSYGQSLNQPQHF.

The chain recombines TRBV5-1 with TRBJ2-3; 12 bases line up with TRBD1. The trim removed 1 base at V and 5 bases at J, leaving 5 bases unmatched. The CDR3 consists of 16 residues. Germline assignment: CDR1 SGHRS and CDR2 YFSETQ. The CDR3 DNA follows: TGCGCCAGCAGCTTGTTGGGACAGGGGGCGGGAGATACGCAGTATTTT. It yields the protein CASSLLGQGAGDTQYF.

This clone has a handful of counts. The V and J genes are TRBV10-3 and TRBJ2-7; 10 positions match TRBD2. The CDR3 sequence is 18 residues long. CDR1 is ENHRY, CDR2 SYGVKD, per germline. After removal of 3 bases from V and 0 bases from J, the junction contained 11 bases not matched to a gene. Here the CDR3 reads CAISERASGGRSSYEQYF. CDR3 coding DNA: TGTGCCATCAGTGAAAGGGCTAGCGGGGGACGGAGCTCCTACGAGCAGTACTTC.